Below are 7 T cell receptor beta chains sequenced from a single sample in a study of shared clonotypes between healthy human individuals. This table comes from immunoSEQ multiplex PCR, and its TCRdb copy is limited to in-frame clones, with some not included. The sample lists 800,000 to 1,200,000 clones, around 82% occurring once. Specimen: memory CD4+ T cells from PBMCs. Subset noted: CD45RA-negative fraction. All receptors come from a young man in good health. Some clones in this sample may be carry-over from other donors' samples.

Concerning this clone: Other DNA sequences of this sample code for an identical CDR3. The rearrangement uses TRBV5-1 and TRBJ2-2; TRBD2 matches 10 bases. The germline gives CDR1 SGHRS, CDR2 YFSETQ. V trimming: 4 bases; J trimming: 2 bases; junction bases outside the gene matches: 5. This CDR3 spans 16 amino acids. The CDR3 protein is CASSPRTSGNTGELFF. The CDR3 nucleotides are TGCGCCAGCAGCCCAAGGACTAGCGGAAACACCGGGGAGCTGTTTTTT.

The J gene is TRBJ2-7, the V gene TRBV7-9, with D perhaps matching TRBD1 or TRBD2 (5 bases each). Germline CDR1 reads SEHNR; CDR2 reads FQNEAQ (reference sequence). Trimming took 5 bases from V and 4 from J, leaving 21 bases between them. This CDR3 is built from 16 residues. The CDR3 sequence is CASSALDRDPTYEQYF. The DNA of the CDR3 is TGTGCCAGCAGCGCCCTCGACCGGGACCCCACTTACGAGCAGTACTTC.

This clone appeared once. The V call is TRBV30, the J call TRBJ2-2; TRBD2 matches at 8 bases. The junction had 2 bases not matched to a gene; V was cut back by 7 bases and J by 1 base. The length of the CDR3 is 13 residues. CDR1 and CDR2 (germline): GTSNPN, SVGIG (reference sequence). CDR3 DNA: TGTGCCTCCCTAGCGGGGAACACCGGGGAGCTGTTTTTT. Residues: CASLAGNTGELFF.

This clone was counted only a few times. This chain uses TRBV15 with TRBJ2-7, with D tentatively TRBD1 (6 bases). There are 15 residues in the CDR3. Trimming pared 0 bases from V and 2 bases from J, leaving 11 bases between. CDR1 is LNHNV, CDR2 YYDKDF, per germline (reference sequence). The DNA of the CDR3 is TGTGCCACCAGCAGAGATCTCACAGGGCCCTACGAGCAGTACTTC. Amino acid sequence: CATSRDLTGPYEQYF.

The genes are TRBV19 and TRBJ1-5; no clear D. The CDR3 runs to 15 residues. Germline V gene sequence: CDR1 LNHDA, CDR2 SQIVND (reference sequence). With 0 bases removed from V and 1 base from J, the gap between germline ends came to 7 bases. The CDR3 spells CASSIDHGSNQPQHF. CDR3 DNA: TGTGCCAGTAGTATAGATCACGGAAGCAATCAGCCCCAGCATTTT.

V and J are TRBV7-2 and TRBJ2-1, with 8 bases fitting TRBD2. CDR3 size: 15 residues. CDR1 and CDR2 from the germline V gene are SGHTA and FQGNSA. Losses at the gene ends were 5 bases for V and 3 bases for J; bases not matched to a gene: 6. The CDR3 region is CASSQISGSYNEQFF. DNA for the CDR3: TGTGCCAGCAGCCAAATAAGCGGGAGCTACAATGAGCAGTTCTTC.

The chain recombines TRBV11-2 with TRBJ2-1, with a possible D match to TRBD2 (5 bases). Germline CDR1 is SGHAT and CDR2 is FQNNGV. The CDR3 has 12 residues. Trimming took 5 bases from V and 8 from J, leaving 10 bases between them. CDR3 nucleotides: TGTGCCAGCAGCCCGACGGGGTATGAGCAGTTCTTC. Translated: CASSPTGYEQFF.